This entry lists 7 T cell receptor beta chains sequenced from one sample in a study of beta chain features in type 1 diabetes. Expressed TCRB transcripts were sequenced, since all the RNA that had been isolated was reverse transcribed. Profiled with immunoSEQ multiplex PCR; TCRdb holds only in-frame clones, not every one. The sample lists 400,000 to 450,000 clones; around 13% were seen once. The sequencing sample was made of naive CD4+ T cells from blood. The receptors here all came from a man between 25 and 39 years old in good health.

V is TRBV14 and J is TRBJ1-4; D uncertain. The V end lost 5 bases, the J end lost 5 bases, and 9 bases lay between the germline ends. The CDR3 is 13 residues long. Germline V gene lookup returns CDR1 SGHDN and CDR2 FVKESK. The CDR3 nucleotides are TGTGCCAGCAGCATCATGAGGAATGAAAAACTGTTTTTT. Amino acid sequence: CASSIMRNEKLFF.

This chain links TRBV27 with TRBJ1-2, with no clear D. Germline assignment: CDR1 MNHEY and CDR2 SMNVEV (reference sequence). V lost 3 bases, J lost 8 bases, and 13 bases lay in between. This CDR3 spans 13 amino acids. In nucleotides, the CDR3 is TGTGCCAGCAGTTTCAGGACCAGCGAGGGCTACACCTTC. Amino acid sequence: CASSFRTSEGYTF.

The V call is TRBV4-1, the J call TRBJ2-7; D is tentatively TRBD1 or TRBD2 (5 bases each). Trimming took off 0 bases at V and 5 bases at J, with 11 bases between the two ends. The germline V gene has CDR1 MGHRA and CDR2 YSYEKL. This CDR3 contains 14 residues. This CDR3 reads CASSQDRSGHEQYF. Here the CDR3 DNA reads TGCGCCAGCAGCCAAGATCGTTCGGGGCACGAGCAGTACTTC.

The chain carries TRBV4-2 and TRBJ2-1; D is unresolved. Trimming removed 5 bases from V and 6 bases from J, with 14 bases in between. Germline V gene lookup returns CDR1 LGHNA and CDR2 YNFKEQ. There are 14 residues in the CDR3. The CDR3 DNA reads as TGTGCCAGCAGCTTCGAGGACGGCACCAATGAGCAGTTCTTC. Its protein product is CASSFEDGTNEQFF.

V is TRBV4-1 and J is TRBJ2-5; 12 bases match TRBD2. V was clipped by 5 bases and J by 0 bases; unmatched bases: 1. CDR1 and CDR2 (germline): MGHRA, YSYEKL. The length of the CDR3 is 15 residues. CDR3 region: CASSGLAGYQETQYF. The CDR3, as DNA: TGCGCCAGCAGCGGACTAGCGGGGTACCAAGAGACCCAGTACTTC.

The V and J genes are TRBV7-3 and TRBJ2-3; 9 nucleotides match TRBD2. V shed 3 bases, J shed 4 bases, and the junction held 5 bases outside the gene matches. The CDR3 has 15 residues. Per the germline V gene, CDR1 is SGHTA and CDR2 is FQGTGA. In DNA, the CDR3 is TGTGCCAGCAGCTTGGGCGGGAGGGAGGCAGATACGCAGTATTTT. It codes for CASSLGGREADTQYF. The variable domain in full, with the rest retrieved from reference TRBV7-3 and TRBJ2-3, is GAGVSQTPSNKVTEKGKYVELRCDPISGHTALYWYRQSLGQGPEFLIYFQGTGAADDSGLPNDRFFAVRPEGSVSTLKIQRTERGDSAVYLCASSLGGREADTQYFGPGTRLTVL.

This clone was counted between two and nine times. The chain recombines TRBV11-2 with TRBJ2-7; no firm D call. With 0 bases removed from V and 2 bases from J, the gap between germline ends came to 14 bases. This CDR3 is built from 16 residues. Looked up from germline, CDR1 is SGHAT and CDR2 is FQNNGV. Here the CDR3 DNA reads TGTGCCAGCAGCTTAGAAGGTCTAGGCGGCGCCTACGAGCAGTACTTC. Translating gives CASSLEGLGGAYEQYF.